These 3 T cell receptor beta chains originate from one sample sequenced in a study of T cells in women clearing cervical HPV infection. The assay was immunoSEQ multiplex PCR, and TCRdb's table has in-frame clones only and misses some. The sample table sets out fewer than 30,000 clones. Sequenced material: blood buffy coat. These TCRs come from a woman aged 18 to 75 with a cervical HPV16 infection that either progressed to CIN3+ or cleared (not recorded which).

This chain's CDR3 is CASSAQGLINGYTF. The CDR3 bases that were read are TGTGCCAGCAGCGCACAGGGTCTAATAAATGGC. The gene calls are TRBV6-2 or TRBV6-3 and TRBJ1-2, with D possibly matching TRBD1 (6 bases). The CDR3 end falls 3 residues outside the read, so it is completed with the germline J gene. The V and J ends lost 6 bases and 6 bases respectively, with 17 bases between them. Germline CDR1 MNHEY, CDR2 SVGEGT. The CDR3 is 14 residues long.

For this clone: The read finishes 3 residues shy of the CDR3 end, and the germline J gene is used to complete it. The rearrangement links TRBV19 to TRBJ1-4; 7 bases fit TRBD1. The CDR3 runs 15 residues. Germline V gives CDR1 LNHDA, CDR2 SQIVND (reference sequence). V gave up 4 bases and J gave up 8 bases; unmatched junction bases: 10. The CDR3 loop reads CASSTRDSPREKLFF. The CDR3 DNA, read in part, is TGTGCCAGTAGTACGCGGGACAGCCCCCGGGAAAAA.

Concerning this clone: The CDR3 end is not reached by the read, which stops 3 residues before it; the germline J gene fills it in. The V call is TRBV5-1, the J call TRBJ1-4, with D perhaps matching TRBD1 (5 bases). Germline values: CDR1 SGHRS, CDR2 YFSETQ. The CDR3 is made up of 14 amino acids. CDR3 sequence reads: CASSWGVQNSPLFF. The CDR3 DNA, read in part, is TGCGCCAGCAGCTGGGGCGTCCAGAATTCACCA.